Here is one T cell receptor (beta chain) with its context. No antigen is known for it. This specimen belongs to a study of T cell responses to AZD1222 COVID-19 vaccine. Findings and limits, study-wide: Two AZD1222 administrations were followed by greater Spike-specific TCR breadth and depth.

Libraries were prepared by immunoSEQ multiplex PCR; TCRdb keeps only in-frame clonotypes and omits some of them. The repertoire holds approximately 200,000 clones, with approximately 90% as singletons. The CDR3 extends over 14 amino acids. The germline CDR1 and CDR2 sequences are MNHNY and SVGAGI (reference sequence). Trimming removed 0 bases from V and 2 bases from J, with 8 bases in between. The chain has TRBV6-6 and TRBJ2-7; either TRBD1 or TRBD2 may supply D (5 bases each). The sequence was obtained from an adult who received the AZD1222 COVID-19 vaccine. Material: peripheral blood, obtained 28 days after the second AZD1222 dose. CDR3 region: CASSYSQGPYEQYF. CDR3 bases: TGTGCCAGCAGTTACTCGCAGGGACCCTACGAGCAGTACTTC.